This T cell receptor (beta chain) was found in a study of a mutant IDH1 vaccine in newly diagnosed glioma. Study context: Antecedent treatment encompassed radiotherapy, temozolomide, or their combination; the majority received both. Study results and caveats: Most patients, approximately 93%, showed vaccine-induced immune responses.

This CDR3 is 14 amino acids long. Per the germline V gene, CDR1 is MNHNY and CDR2 is SVGAGI (reference sequence). V was pared by 4 bases and J by 2 bases, with 9 bases between. Time point noted: week 47, end of study. Vaccine doses each comprised 300 ug of mutant IDH1 20-mer peptide, with topical imiquimod. Eight vaccine doses were administered to patients at weeks 1, 3, 5, 7, 11, 15, 19 and 23. The astrocytomas were IDH1-mutant, ATRX-negative, and WHO grade 3 or 4. Assay used: immunoSEQ multiplex PCR; TCRdb lists only in-frame clones, some missing. The profile shows about 94,000 clones, about nine tenths of them singletons. Turning to this clone: The antigen remains unidentified.

The sequence came from a woman between 45 and 65 years old with glioma. The chain recombines TRBV6-6 with TRBJ1-5, with no clear D. Material: PBMCs, obtained from a glioma patient whose treatment included an IDH1 peptide vaccine. The CDR3: CASSLGMGNQPQHF. In DNA, the CDR3 is TGTGCCAGCAGTTTAGGAATGGGCAATCAGCCCCAGCATTTT.